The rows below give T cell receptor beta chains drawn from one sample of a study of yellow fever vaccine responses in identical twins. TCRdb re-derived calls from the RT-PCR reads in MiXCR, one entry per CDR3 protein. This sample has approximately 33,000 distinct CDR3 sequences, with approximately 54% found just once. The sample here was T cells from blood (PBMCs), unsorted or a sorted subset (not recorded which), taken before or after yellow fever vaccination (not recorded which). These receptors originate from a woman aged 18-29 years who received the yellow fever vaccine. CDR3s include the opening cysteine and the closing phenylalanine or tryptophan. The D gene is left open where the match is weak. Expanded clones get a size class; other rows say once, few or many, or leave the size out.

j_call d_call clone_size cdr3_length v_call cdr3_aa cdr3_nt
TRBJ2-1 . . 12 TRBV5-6 CASSSIVNEQFF TGTGCCAGCAGCTCGATAGTCAATGAGCAGTTCTTC
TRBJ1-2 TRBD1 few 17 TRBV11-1 CASSFRDRILRRYDYTF TGTGCCAGCAGCTTCCGGGACAGGATCCTCCGGAGGTATGACTACACCTTC
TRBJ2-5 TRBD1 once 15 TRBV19 CASSTWTGGQETQYF TGTGCCAGTAGTACGTGGACAGGGGGCCAAGAGACCCAGTACTTC
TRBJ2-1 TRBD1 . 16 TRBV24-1 CATSDREGTGNNEQFF TGTGCCACCAGTGACCGCGAAGGGACAGGGAACAATGAGCAGTTCTTC
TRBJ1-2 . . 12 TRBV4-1 CASSQDRVGYTF TGCGCCAGCAGCCAAGACAGGGTTGGCTACACCTTC
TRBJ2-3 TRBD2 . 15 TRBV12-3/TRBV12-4 CASRSGGADTDTQYF TGTGCCAGCAGAAGCGGGGGGGCCGACACAGATACGCAGTATTTT
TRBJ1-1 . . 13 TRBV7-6 CASSSEGNTEAFF TGTGCCAGCAGCTCCGAGGGGAACACTGAAGCTTTCTTT
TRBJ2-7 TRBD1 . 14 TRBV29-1 CSVEDPRTGYEQYF TGCAGCGTTGAAGATCCTCGGACAGGTTACGAGCAGTACTTC
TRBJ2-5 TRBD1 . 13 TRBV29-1 CSVRGQGGETQYF TGCAGCGTCAGGGGACAGGGTGGGGAGACCCAGTACTTC
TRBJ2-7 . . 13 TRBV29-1 CSVSDGSSYEQYF TGCAGCGTCTCCGACGGGTCCTCCTACGAGCAGTACTTC
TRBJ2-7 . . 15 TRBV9 CASSVGGAGSYEQYF TGTGCCAGCAGCGTAGGCGGGGCGGGGTCCTACGAGCAGTACTTC
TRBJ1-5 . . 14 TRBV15 CATSRMTADQPQHF TGTGCCACCAGCAGAATGACAGCTGATCAGCCCCAGCATTTT
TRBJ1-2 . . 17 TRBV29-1 CSVPVDMNDRGLGGYTF TGCAGCGTCCCAGTTGATATGAACGATCGGGGGCTCGGAGGCTACACCTTC
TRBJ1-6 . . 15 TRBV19 CASSIVTDLGSPLHF TGTGCCAGTAGTATAGTCACGGATCTGGGTTCACCCCTCCACTTT
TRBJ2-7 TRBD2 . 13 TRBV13 CASSYGLAREQYF TGTGCCAGCAGCTACGGACTAGCGAGAGAGCAGTACTTC
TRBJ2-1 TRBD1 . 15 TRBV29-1 CSVENGTGLYNEQFF TGCAGCGTAGAGAACGGGACAGGGCTCTACAATGAGCAGTTCTTC